The clone carrying this T cell receptor beta chain was counted a few times. This CDR3 contains 15 residues. Germline V gene sequence: CDR1 LNHDA, CDR2 SQIVND (reference sequence). V lost 1 base to trimming and J lost 8 bases, with 12 bases between them. Original processing methods: Estimated nucleated cell counts came from reference gene primer amplification. Assay: immunoSEQ multiplex PCR; the TCRdb copy retains only in-frame clones and omits some. V, J and clone size reflect that table, while D and trimming were determined from the DNA. The table has some 190,000 clones, 75% to 90% seen once. The data were taken from a study of blood T cell repertoires in COVID-19. Study information: COVID-19 samples collected from the United States, Italy and Spain covered acute and convalescent phases. The analysed material was cDNA or gDNA that came from T cells, B-cell-depleted T cells, or PBMCs.

This rearrangement joins TRBV19 to TRBJ1-6; unclear D gene. This sequence was found in a human donor with active or convalescent COVID-19. The donor label of this sample is uncertain. Sequencing input: peripheral blood. The CDR3, as DNA: TGTGCCAGTAGTATAGGAGGGATCAATTATTCACCCCTCCACTTT. This translates into CASSIGGINYSPLHF. The entire variable domain, with the rest obtained from reference TRBV19 and TRBJ1-6, is as follows: DGGITQSPKYLFRKEGQNVTLSCEQNLNHDAMYWYRQDPGQGLRLIYYSQIVNDFQKGDIAEGYSVSREKKESFPLTVTSAQKNPTAFYLCASSIGGINYSPLHFGNGTRLTVT.